This T cell receptor beta chain was recorded in a study of cytomegalovirus exposure and HLA in healthy donors. The PCR had 60 Vbeta and 13 Jbeta primers. Assay: immunoSEQ multiplex PCR; the TCRdb copy retains only in-frame clones and omits some. The sample lists 140,000 to 150,000 clones, about 77% occurring once. V lost 3 bases to trimming and J lost 5 bases; unmatched junction nucleotides: 7. This CDR3 has 15 amino acids. CDR1 is MNHNY and CDR2 is SVGAGI in the germline V gene (reference sequence). The source of this sequence is a male donor in good health and CMV-seronegative. The genes are TRBV6-6 and TRBJ2-5; 9 bases fit TRBD2. The specimen was PBMCs. Here the CDR3 reads CASSYRSGGGETQYF. For the CDR3, the DNA is TGTGCCAGCAGTTATCGTAGCGGGGGCGGTGAGACCCAGTACTTC.